Below, one T cell receptor (beta chain) is given with its context. At one boundary the junction diverges from the germline segment, which might be a read error. The data were taken from a study of T cells in Graves' hyperthyroidism and ophthalmopathy. The CDR3 regions of TCR beta were amplified from RNA transcripts. A set of HTBI primers served as the primers for a first-round RT-PCR of the TCR CDR3. TCRdb reanalysed the multiplex PCR reads using MiXCR and keeps one entry per CDR3 protein. The profile covers a few hundred thousand distinct CDR3 sequences, with roughly 20% appearing a single time and 26% taken by the ten largest. This CDR3 contains 17 residues. Germline lookup yields CDR1 ENHRY and CDR2 SYGVKD. Patients having uncontrolled infection, another autoimmune disease, pregnancy or lactation were not included. Based on clinical symptoms, serum thyroxine and TRAb, thyroid ultrasound and orbital computed tomography, diagnoses were reached.

This chain links TRBV10-3 with TRBJ1-5; tentative D call: TRBD1 (5 bases). The sequencing sample was made of blood. This clonotype was obtained from a young man with Graves' hyperthyroidism. DNA for the CDR3: TGTGCCGTCAGTGAATCCGGTGTCGGGGGTCGGGATCAGCCCCAGCATTTT. Translation gives CAVSESGVGGRDQPQHF.